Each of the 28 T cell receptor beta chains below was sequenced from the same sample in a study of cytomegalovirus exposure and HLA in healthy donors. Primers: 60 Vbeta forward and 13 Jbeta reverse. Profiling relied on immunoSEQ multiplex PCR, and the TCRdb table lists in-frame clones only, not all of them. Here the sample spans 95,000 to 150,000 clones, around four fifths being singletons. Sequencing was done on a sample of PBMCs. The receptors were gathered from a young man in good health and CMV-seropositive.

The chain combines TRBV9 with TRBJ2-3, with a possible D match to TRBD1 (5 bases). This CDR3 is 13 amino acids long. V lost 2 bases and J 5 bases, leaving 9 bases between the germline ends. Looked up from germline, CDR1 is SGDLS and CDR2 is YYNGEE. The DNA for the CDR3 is TGTGCCAGCAGCGTCCAGGGAATAGATACGCAGTATTTT. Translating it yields CASSVQGIDTQYF.

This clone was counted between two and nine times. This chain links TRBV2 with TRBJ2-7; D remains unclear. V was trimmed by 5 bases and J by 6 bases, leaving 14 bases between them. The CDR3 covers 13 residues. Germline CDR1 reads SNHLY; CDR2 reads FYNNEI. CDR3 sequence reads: CASSRQDVSEQYF. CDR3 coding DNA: TGTGCCAGCAGTAGACAAGACGTGTCCGAGCAGTACTTC.

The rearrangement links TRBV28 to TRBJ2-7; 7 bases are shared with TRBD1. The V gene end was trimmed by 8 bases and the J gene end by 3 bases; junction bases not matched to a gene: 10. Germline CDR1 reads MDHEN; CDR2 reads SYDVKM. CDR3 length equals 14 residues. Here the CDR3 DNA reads TGTGCCAGCCGGCGGCAGGGGGTTAACTACGAGCAGTACTTC. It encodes CASRRQGVNYEQYF. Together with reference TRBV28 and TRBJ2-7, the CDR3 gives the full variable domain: DVKVTQSSRYLVKRTGEKVFLECVQDMDHENMFWYRQDPGLGLRLIYFSYDVKMKEKGDIPEGYSVSREKKERFSLILESASTNQTSMYLCASRRQGVNYEQYFGPGTRLTVT.

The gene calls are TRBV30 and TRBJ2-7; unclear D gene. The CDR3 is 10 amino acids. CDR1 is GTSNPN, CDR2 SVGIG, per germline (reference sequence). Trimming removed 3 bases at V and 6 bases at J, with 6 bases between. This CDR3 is CAWSSVEQYF. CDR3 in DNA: TGTGCCTGGAGCAGCGTCGAGCAGTACTTC.

The CDR3 is CASSYVPDSVGELFF. The CDR3 bases are TGCGCCAGCAGCTATGTCCCGGACAGCGTAGGAGAACTGTTTTTT. The V and J genes are TRBV5-1 and TRBJ1-4, with a weak D call TRBD1 (6 bases). The CDR3 runs 15 residues. Germline V lookup: CDR1 SGHRS, CDR2 YFSETQ. V lost 3 bases and J 12 bases, leaving 21 bases between the germline ends. Full variable domain (remainder filled in from reference TRBV5-1 and TRBJ1-4): KAGVTQTPRYLIKTRGQQVTLSCSPISGHRSVSWYQQTPGQGLQFLFEYFSETQRNKGNFPGRFSGRQFSNSRSEMNVSTLELGDSALYLCASSYVPDSVGELFFGSGTQLSVL.

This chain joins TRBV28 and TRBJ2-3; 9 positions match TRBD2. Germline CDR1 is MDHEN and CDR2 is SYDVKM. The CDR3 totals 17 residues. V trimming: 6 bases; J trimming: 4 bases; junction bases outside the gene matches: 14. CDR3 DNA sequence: TGTGCCAGCAGCCGCCCCAGTGTTAGCGGGGGATCAGATACGCAGTATTTT. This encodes CASSRPSVSGGSDTQYF.

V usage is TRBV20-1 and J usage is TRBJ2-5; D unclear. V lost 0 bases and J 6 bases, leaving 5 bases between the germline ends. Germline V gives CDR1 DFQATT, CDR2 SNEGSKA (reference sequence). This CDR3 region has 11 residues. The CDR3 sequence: CSARDWQTQYF. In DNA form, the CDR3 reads TGCAGTGCTAGAGATTGGCAGACCCAGTACTTC.

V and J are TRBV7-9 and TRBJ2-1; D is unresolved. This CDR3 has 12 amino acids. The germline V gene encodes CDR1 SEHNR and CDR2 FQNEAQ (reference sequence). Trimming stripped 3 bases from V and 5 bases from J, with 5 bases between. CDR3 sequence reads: CASSFHDNEQFF. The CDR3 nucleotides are TGTGCCAGCAGCTTCCATGACAATGAGCAGTTCTTC. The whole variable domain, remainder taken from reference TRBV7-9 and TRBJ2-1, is DTGVSQNPRHKITKRGQNVTFRCDPISEHNRLYWYRQTLGQGPEFLTYFQNEAQLEKSRLLSDRFSAERPKGSFSTLEIQRTEQGDSAMYLCASSFHDNEQFFGPGTRLTVL.

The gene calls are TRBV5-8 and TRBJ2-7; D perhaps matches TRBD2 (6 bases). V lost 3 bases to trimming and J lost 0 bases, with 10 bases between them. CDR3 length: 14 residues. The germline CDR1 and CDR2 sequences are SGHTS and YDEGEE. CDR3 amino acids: CASSWRGPSYEQYF. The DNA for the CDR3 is TGTGCCAGCAGCTGGAGGGGTCCCTCCTACGAGCAGTACTTC.

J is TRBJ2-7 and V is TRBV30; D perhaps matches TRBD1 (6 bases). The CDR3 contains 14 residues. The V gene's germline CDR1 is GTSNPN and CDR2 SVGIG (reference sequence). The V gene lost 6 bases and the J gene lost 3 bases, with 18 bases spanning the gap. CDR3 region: CACQTGLGLYEQYF. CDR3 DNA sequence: TGTGCCTGCCAGACAGGCCTAGGCCTCTACGAGCAGTACTTC. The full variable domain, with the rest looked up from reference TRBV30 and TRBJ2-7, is SQTIHQWPATLVQPVGSPLSLECTVEGTSNPNLYWYRQAAGRGLQLLFYSVGIGQISSEVPQNLSASRPQDRQFILSSKKLLLSDSGFYLCACQTGLGLYEQYFGPGTRLTVT.

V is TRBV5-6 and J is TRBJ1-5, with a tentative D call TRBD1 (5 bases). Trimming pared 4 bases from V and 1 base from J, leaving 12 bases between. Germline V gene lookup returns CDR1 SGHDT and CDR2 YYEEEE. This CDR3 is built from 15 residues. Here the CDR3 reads CASSRGWGSNQPQHF. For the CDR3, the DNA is TGTGCCAGCAGCCGGGGGTGGGGGAGCAATCAGCCCCAGCATTTT.

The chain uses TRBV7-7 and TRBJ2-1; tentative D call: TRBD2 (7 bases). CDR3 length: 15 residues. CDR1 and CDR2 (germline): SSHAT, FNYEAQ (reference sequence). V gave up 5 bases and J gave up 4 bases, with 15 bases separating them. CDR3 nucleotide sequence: TGTGCCAGCAGCCTTGGGGGGGGCGGATACAATGAGCAGTTCTTC. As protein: CASSLGGGGYNEQFF.

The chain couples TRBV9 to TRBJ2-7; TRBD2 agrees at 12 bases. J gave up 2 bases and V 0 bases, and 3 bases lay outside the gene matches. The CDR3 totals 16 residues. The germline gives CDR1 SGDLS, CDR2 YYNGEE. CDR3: CASSVAASGGAYEQYF. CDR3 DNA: TGTGCCAGCAGCGTAGCGGCTAGCGGGGGGGCCTACGAGCAGTACTTC.

CDR3 amino acids: CASSGRPSSSLADTQYF. DNA for the CDR3: TGTGCCAGCAGCGGTAGACCGTCTAGCTCTCTGGCAGATACGCAGTATTTT. The rearrangement joins TRBV9 to TRBJ2-3, with a weak D call TRBD2 (5 bases). There are 17 residues in the CDR3. The V and J ends lost 3 bases and 4 bases respectively, with 21 bases between them. Germline assignment: CDR1 SGDLS and CDR2 YYNGEE.

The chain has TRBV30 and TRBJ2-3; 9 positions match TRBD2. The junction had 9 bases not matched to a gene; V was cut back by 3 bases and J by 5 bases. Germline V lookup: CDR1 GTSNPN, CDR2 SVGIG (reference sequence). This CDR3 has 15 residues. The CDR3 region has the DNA TGTGCCTGGAGCGCCTCTAGCGGGGCGGGAGATACGCAGTATTTT. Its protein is CAWSASSGAGDTQYF.

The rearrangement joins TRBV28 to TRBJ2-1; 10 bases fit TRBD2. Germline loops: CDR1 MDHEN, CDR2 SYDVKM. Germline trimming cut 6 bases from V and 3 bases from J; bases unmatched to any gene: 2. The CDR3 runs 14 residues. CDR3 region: CASSPSGGYNEQFF. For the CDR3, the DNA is TGTGCCAGCAGCCCTAGCGGGGGCTACAATGAGCAGTTCTTC. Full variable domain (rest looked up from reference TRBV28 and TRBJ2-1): DVKVTQSSRYLVKRTGEKVFLECVQDMDHENMFWYRQDPGLGLRLIYFSYDVKMKEKGDIPEGYSVSREKKERFSLILESASTNQTSMYLCASSPSGGYNEQFFGPGTRLTVL.

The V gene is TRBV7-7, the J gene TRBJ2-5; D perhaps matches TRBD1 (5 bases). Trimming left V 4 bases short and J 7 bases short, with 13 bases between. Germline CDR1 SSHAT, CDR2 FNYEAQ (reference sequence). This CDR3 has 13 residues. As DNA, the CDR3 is TGTGCCAGCAGCTCAGACATAACAGGGACCCAGTACTTC. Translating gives CASSSDITGTQYF.

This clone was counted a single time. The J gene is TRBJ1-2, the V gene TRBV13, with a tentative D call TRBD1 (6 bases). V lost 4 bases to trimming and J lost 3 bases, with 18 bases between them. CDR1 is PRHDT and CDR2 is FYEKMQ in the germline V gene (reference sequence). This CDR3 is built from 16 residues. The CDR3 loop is CASSSTGTRPDYGYTF. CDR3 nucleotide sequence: TGTGCCAGCAGCTCAACCGGGACACGCCCGGACTATGGCTACACCTTC. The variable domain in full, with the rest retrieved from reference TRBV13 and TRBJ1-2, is AAGVIQSPRHLIKEKRETATLKCYPIPRHDTVYWYQQGPGQDPQFLISFYEKMQSDKGSIPDRFSAQQFSDYHSELNMSSLELGDSALYFCASSSTGTRPDYGYTFGSGTRLTVV.

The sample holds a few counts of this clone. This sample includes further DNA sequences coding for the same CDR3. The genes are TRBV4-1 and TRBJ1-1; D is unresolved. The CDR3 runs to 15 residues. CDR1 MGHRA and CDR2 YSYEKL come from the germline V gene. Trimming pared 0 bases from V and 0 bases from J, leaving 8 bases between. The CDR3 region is CASSQDPEVNTEAFF. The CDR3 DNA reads TGCGCCAGCAGCCAAGACCCGGAGGTGAACACTGAAGCTTTCTTT.

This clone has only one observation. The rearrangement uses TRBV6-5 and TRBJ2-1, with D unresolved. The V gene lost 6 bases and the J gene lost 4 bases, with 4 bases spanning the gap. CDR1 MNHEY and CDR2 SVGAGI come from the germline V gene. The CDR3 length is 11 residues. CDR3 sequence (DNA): TGTGCCAGCAGAGCGTACAATGAGCAGTTCTTC. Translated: CASRAYNEQFF.

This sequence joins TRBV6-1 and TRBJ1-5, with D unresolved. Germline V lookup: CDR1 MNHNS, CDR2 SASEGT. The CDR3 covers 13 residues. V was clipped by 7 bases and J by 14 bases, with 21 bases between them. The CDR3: CASTSGAVSREHF. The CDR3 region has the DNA TGTGCCAGCACCTCGGGAGCGGTTTCAAGGGAGCATTTT.

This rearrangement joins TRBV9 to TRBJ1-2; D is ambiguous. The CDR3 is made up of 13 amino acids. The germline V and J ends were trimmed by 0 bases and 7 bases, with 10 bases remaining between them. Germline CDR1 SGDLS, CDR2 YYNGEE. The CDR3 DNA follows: TGTGCCAGCAGCGTAGATGGCGGGTTTGGCTACACCTTC. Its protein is CASSVDGGFGYTF.

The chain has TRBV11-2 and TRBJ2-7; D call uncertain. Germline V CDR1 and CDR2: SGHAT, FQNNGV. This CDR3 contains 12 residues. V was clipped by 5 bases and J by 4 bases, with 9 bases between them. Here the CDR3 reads CASSLTRYEQYF. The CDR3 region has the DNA TGTGCCAGCAGCCTGACTCGTTACGAGCAGTACTTC. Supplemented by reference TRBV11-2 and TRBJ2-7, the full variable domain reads EAGVAQSPRYKIIEKRQSVAFWCNPISGHATLYWYQQILGQGPKLLIQFQNNGVVDDSQLPKDRFSAERLKGVDSTLKIQPAKLEDSAVYLCASSLTRYEQYFGPGTRLTVT.

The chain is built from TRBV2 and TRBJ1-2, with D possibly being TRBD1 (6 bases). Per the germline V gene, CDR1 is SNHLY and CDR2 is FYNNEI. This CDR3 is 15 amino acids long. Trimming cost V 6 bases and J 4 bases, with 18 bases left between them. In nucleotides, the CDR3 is TGTGCCAGCAGGGTCGACAAGGGGGAGTCCTATGGCTACACCTTC. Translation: CASRVDKGESYGYTF.

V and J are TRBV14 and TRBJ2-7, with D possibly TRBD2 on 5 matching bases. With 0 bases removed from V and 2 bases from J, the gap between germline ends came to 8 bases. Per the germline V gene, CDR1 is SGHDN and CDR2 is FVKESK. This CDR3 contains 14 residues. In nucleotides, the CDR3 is TGTGCCAGCAGCCAAGAACTAGGAGCCTACGAGCAGTACTTC. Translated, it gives CASSQELGAYEQYF.

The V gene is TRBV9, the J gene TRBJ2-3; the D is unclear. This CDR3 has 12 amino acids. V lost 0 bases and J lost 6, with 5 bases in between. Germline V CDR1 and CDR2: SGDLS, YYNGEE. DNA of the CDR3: TGTGCCAGCAGCGTAGTTCCGGATACGCAGTATTTT. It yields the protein CASSVVPDTQYF.

The CDR3 bases are TGTGCCAGCATCCCACGACAGGGGGTAACCGGGGAGCTGTTTTTT. The encoded protein is CASIPRQGVTGELFF. This chain links TRBV6-6 with TRBJ2-2; 9 bases are a match to TRBD1. CDR1 is MNHNY and CDR2 is SVGAGI in the germline V gene (reference sequence). The CDR3 has 15 residues. Unmatched junction bases numbered 8, after V lost 7 bases and J lost 5 bases.

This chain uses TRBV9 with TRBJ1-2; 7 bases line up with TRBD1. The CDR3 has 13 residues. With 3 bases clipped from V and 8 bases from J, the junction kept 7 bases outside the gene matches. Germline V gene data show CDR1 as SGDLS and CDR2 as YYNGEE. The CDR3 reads CASSGLTGDGYTF. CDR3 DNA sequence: TGTGCCAGCAGCGGACTTACAGGGGACGGCTACACCTTC.